The rows below give T cell receptor beta chains drawn from one sample of a study of identical twins. TCRdb re-called the 5' RACE reads with MiXCR, one entry per CDR3 protein. The table has 1.5 million to 2 million distinct CDR3 sequences, around a third seen once; the top ten hold less than 0.35%. Sequencing was performed on cord blood. The receptors were sampled from a newborn girl in good health. The CDR3 runs from the conserved cysteine through the conserved F or W. Fields, in order: D gene, V gene, CDR3 length, J gene, clone size, CDR3 DNA, CDR3 protein. The D gene is left open where the match is weak. The size of a clone is reported for some rows only, either as once, few or many, or as a class for expanded clones.

>TRBD1|TRBV20-1|15|TRBJ2-7|NA
TGCAGTGCTAGAGATAGGGACAGGGGTGGGGGCGAGCAGTACTTC
CSARDRDRGGGEQYF
>NA|TRBV20-1|15|TRBJ2-1|NA
TGCAGTGCTAGAGAAAGGGGGAACTCCTACAATGAGCAGTTCTTC
CSARERGNSYNEQFF
>NA|TRBV2|15|TRBJ2-1|few
TGTGCCAGCACCCGACGGGTAGGGAGAGACAATGAGCAGTTCTTC
CASTRRVGRDNEQFF
>NA|TRBV5-1|12|TRBJ2-2|NA
TGCGCCAGCAGCCGAAACTTCGGGGAGCTGTTTTTT
CASSRNFGELFF
>NA|TRBV28|12|TRBJ1-1|NA
TGTGCCAGCAGCGAAACGGCCAACTTGGCTTTCTTT
CASSETANLAFF
>NA|TRBV20-1|16|TRBJ1-1|NA
TGCAGTGCTAAACGCCTCGGGCGGGTGATGAACACTGAAGCTTTCTTT
CSAKRLGRVMNTEAFF
>NA|TRBV6-6|15|TRBJ2-7|few
TGTGCCAGCAGTTACGGGCAGCTCCTCTCCTACGAGCAGTACTTC
CASSYGQLLSYEQYF
>TRBD2|TRBV6-5|19|TRBJ2-1|NA
TGTGCCAGCAGTTACTCTCCCGGGATAGCGGGAAAGTCCTACAATGGGCAGTTCTTC
CASSYSPGIAGKSYNGQFF
>NA|TRBV4-1|13|TRBJ2-5|few
TGCGCCAGCAGCCAACCATCCCGGGAGACCCAGTACTTC
CASSQPSRETQYF
>NA|TRBV11-2|15|TRBJ2-1|few
TGTGCCAGCAGTTGGACAGTCCGGGACCACAATGAGCAGTTCTTC
CASSWTVRDHNEQFF
>NA|TRBV15|18|TRBJ1-5|NA
TGTGCCACCAGCAGACCCTATGATTGGAGGGAGAGAAATCAGCCCCAGCATTTT
CATSRPYDWRERNQPQHF
>TRBD1|TRBV7-6|15|TRBJ1-2|few
TGTGCCAGCAGCGACCGGACAGGACTCCTAATTGGCTACACCTTC
CASSDRTGLLIGYTF
>TRBD1|TRBV2|13|TRBJ1-5|few
TGTGCCAGCAGAGACAGGGAAACTCAGCCCCAGCATTTT
CASRDRETQPQHF
>NA|TRBV24-1|13|TRBJ2-7|NA
TGTGCCACCAGTCGGCGGGATACAGAAGAGCAGTACTTC
CATSRRDTEEQYF
>NA|TRBV5-5|12|TRBJ2-1|NA
TGTGCCAGCAGCTTATCGACAGTGAATTGGTTCTTC
CASSLSTVNWFF
>TRBD1|TRBV7-9|14|TRBJ1-1|NA
TGTGCCAGCGGCTTAACAGGGGGCAACACTGAAGCTTTCTTT
CASGLTGGNTEAFF
>NA|TRBV3-1|13|TRBJ2-1|NA
TGTGCCAGCAGCCAAGATTACTGGAATGAGCAGTTCTTC
CASSQDYWNEQFF
>TRBD2|TRBV5-1|18|TRBJ2-7|NA
TGCGCCAGCAGCTTACTCTATCCTAGCGGGAGGGTAAGCTACGAGCAGTACTTC
CASSLLYPSGRVSYEQYF
>NA|TRBV4-2|16|TRBJ2-1|many
TGTGCCAGCAGCCCCTCTGCAGCCGAGGAGTACAATGAGCAGTTCTTC
CASSPSAAEEYNEQFF
>TRBD1|TRBV12-3/TRBV12-4|16|TRBJ2-6|NA
TGTGCCAGCAGTTTCCGACAGGGGAGTGGGGCCAACGTCCTGACTTTC
CASSFRQGSGANVLTF
>TRBD1|TRBV27|16|TRBJ2-2|few
TGTGCCAGCAGTTTGACAGGGGTATTTAGTACCGGGGAGCTGTTTTTT
CASSLTGVFSTGELFF
>NA|TRBV9|17|TRBJ2-7|NA
TGTGCCAGCAGCGTATTCGCCGGAACTTTTCTAGCGTCCGAGCAGTACTTC
CASSVFAGTFLASEQYF
>NA|TRBV3-1|15|TRBJ2-7|many
TGTGCCAGCAGCCTAAAAGGAGGGTTCTCCTACGAGCAGTACTTC
CASSLKGGFSYEQYF
>TRBD1|TRBV4-2|15|TRBJ1-2|few
TGTGCCAGCAGCCACCCGACAGGGGCCGACTATGGCTACACCTTC
CASSHPTGADYGYTF
>TRBD2|TRBV27|14|TRBJ2-3|many
TGTGCCAGCAGTTTTGCCGGGAGGACAGATACGCAGTATTTT
CASSFAGRTDTQYF
>TRBD1|TRBV20-1|16|TRBJ1-5|NA
TGCAGTGCTAGCGGATGGACAGGGGGAAGGAATCAGCCCCAGCATTTT
CSASGWTGGRNQPQHF
>TRBD2|TRBV12-3/TRBV12-4|20|TRBJ2-1|few
TGTGCCAGCAGCCGCTCTTTTACTAGCGGGGAGCTGGGCCGCTACAATGAGCAGTTCTTC
CASSRSFTSGELGRYNEQFF
>NA|TRBV3-1|14|TRBJ1-2|NA
TGTGCCAGCAGCCAAGTTGTGGGCGACTATGGCTACACCTTC
CASSQVVGDYGYTF
>NA|TRBV5-1|17|TRBJ1-2|NA
TGCGCCAGCAGCTCCATCGACTCCGGGACGGCTAACTATGGCTACACCTTC
CASSSIDSGTANYGYTF
>NA|TRBV12-3/TRBV12-4|15|TRBJ1-5|NA
TGTGCCAGCAGTTTCTCGATGGGGCTAAAGCAGCCCCAGCATTTT
CASSFSMGLKQPQHF
>TRBD2|TRBV5-1|16|TRBJ2-1|few
TGCGCCAGCAGCGGACTAACTAGCGCCTATTTCAATGAGCAGTTCTTC
CASSGLTSAYFNEQFF
>NA|TRBV20-1|14|TRBJ1-1|NA
TGCAGTGCAACTCTAAGGGGCGGCTACACTGAAGCTTTCTTT
CSATLRGGYTEAFF
>TRBD1|TRBV29-1|15|TRBJ2-2|once
TGCAGCGTTGCCGGGACAGACTCGAACACCGGGGAGCTGTTTTTT
CSVAGTDSNTGELFF
>TRBD2|TRBV6-4|16|TRBJ2-1|many
TGTGCCAGCAGTGCAGCGGGAGCCCTCTCTTACAATGAGCAGTTCTTC
CASSAAGALSYNEQFF
>TRBD1|TRBV2|14|TRBJ1-4|few
TGTGCCAGCAGATCCGGGACAGGGGATGAAAAACTGTTTTTT
CASRSGTGDEKLFF
>NA|TRBV7-2|13|TRBJ2-3|NA
TGTGCCAGCAGCTTAGGCGGGGCAAATACGCAGTATTTT
CASSLGGANTQYF
>NA|TRBV13|13|TRBJ1-4|few
TGTGCCAGCAGCTCACCCCGTAATGAAAAACTGTTTTTT
CASSSPRNEKLFF
>TRBD1|TRBV18|16|TRBJ2-7|NA
TGTGCCAGCTCACCACGTGGGACAGGGGGTAACTACGAGCAGTACTTC
CASSPRGTGGNYEQYF
>NA|TRBV21-1|18|TRBJ2-3|NA
TGTGCCAGCAGCAAAGGCTCTAGCGGGAGGGCCCGCACAGATACGCAGTATTTT
CASSKGSSGRARTDTQYF
>NA|TRBV2|13|TRBJ2-1|few
TGTGCCAGCAAAATAGAGCTTGGGAATGAGCAGTTCTTC
CASKIELGNEQFF
>NA|TRBV6-2/TRBV6-3|16|TRBJ1-1|NA
TGTGCCAGCAGTTACTCGAGTAAGGGCCTAGGGGCCGAAGCTTTCTTT
CASSYSSKGLGAEAFF
>TRBD1|TRBV30|14|TRBJ1-4|few
TGTGCCTGGACGACAGGGGTGGCTGTCGAAAAACTGTTTTTT
CAWTTGVAVEKLFF
>NA|TRBV28|16|TRBJ2-7|NA
TGTGCCAGCAGTTTTTTCGTCGGGAGACACTCCTACGAGCAGTACTTC
CASSFFVGRHSYEQYF
>NA|TRBV20-1|15|TRBJ1-6|few
TGCAGTGCTAGCATAGCATCACGACCTTCCGTACCCCTCCACTTT
CSASIASRPSVPLHF
>TRBD2|TRBV6-5|17|TRBJ2-1|few
TGTGCCAGCAGTTACGGGACTAGCGGACCGACCTACAATGAGCAGTTCTTC
CASSYGTSGPTYNEQFF
>NA|TRBV6-5|18|TRBJ2-2|few
TGTGCCAGCAGTTACCTCTACCCCACAGGGGAGGACACCGGGGAGCTGTTTTTT
CASSYLYPTGEDTGELFF
>NA|TRBV14|11|TRBJ2-1|NA
TGTGCCAGCAGCCAGATTAGTGAGCGGTTCTTC
CASSQISERFF